The clone carrying this TCR beta chain showed up just a few times. The record originates from a study of blood T cells in healthy people across ages. A second PCR, run for roughly 7 to 11 cycles, used a sample-barcoded 5' primer plus a J-beta primer mix. TCRdb recomputed calls from the 5' RACE reads with MiXCR, one row per CDR3 protein. The table shows about 570,000 distinct CDR3 sequences, with about 29% occurring only once. This CDR3 is 15 amino acids long. With 3 bases removed from V and 0 bases from J, the gap between germline ends came to 11 bases. The data were also submitted as part of a second study, on T cells of mothers and their children.

The sequencing sample was made of blood. This chain uses TRBV12-3 or TRBV12-4 with TRBJ2-5; D unresolved. This TCR derives from a boy between 2 and 15 years old in good health. The CDR3 spells CASSLAMGYQETQYF. Here the CDR3 DNA reads TGTGCCAGCAGTTTGGCGATGGGGTACCAAGAGACCCAGTACTTC.